Each of the 21 T cell receptor beta chains below was sequenced from the same sample in a study of cytomegalovirus exposure and HLA in healthy donors (TCRdb year 2017). Receptor amplification or capture employed the immunoSEQ multiplex PCR assay. The multiplex PCR relied on a mix of 60 forward primers for TCR Vbeta segments and 13 reverse primers for TCR Jbeta segments. Imported from immuneACCESS, the table was reduced by TCRdb to in-frame sequences with V and J called. These copies leave out some clones; in studies compared against another copy, an unresolved V gene accounts for under half, and the cause of the remainder is not known. The sample records about 180,000 clones, approximately 70% of which are singletons. The ten largest make up over 2% of the sample. Sequencing was carried out using PBMCs. These receptors were collected from a human donor in good health.

The rearrangement links TRBV5-6 to TRBJ1-2; 10 nucleotides line up with TRBD1. Trimming removed 0 bases from V and 7 bases from J; junction bases left unmatched: 12. CDR3 length equals 17 residues. Germline CDR1 SGHDT, CDR2 YYEEEE. This CDR3 reads CASSLEGTGDRASGYTF. The CDR3 DNA reads as TGTGCCAGCAGCTTGGAGGGGACAGGGGACCGGGCGTCTGGCTACACCTTC.

This chain's CDR3 is CASSIAGRYNEQFF. CDR3 bases: TGTGCCAGTAGTATAGCGGGGAGATACAATGAGCAGTTCTTC. The rearrangement joins TRBV19 to TRBJ2-1; a possible D gene is TRBD2 (5 bases). Germline-derived CDR1 and CDR2 are LNHDA and SQIVND (reference sequence). V lost 1 base and J 4 bases, leaving 8 bases between the germline ends. The CDR3 is 14 amino acids.

Concerning this clone: The sample has other DNA sequences that encode this CDR3 too. The rearrangement uses TRBV5-1 and TRBJ2-5; 8 bases line up with TRBD2. This CDR3 is built from 14 residues. Germline V lookup: CDR1 SGHRS, CDR2 YFSETQ. V lost 2 bases and J lost 4; bases outside the gene matches: 4. As DNA, the CDR3 is TGCGCCAGCAGCTTAGGACTAGCAGGAGAGACCCAGTACTTC. It yields the protein CASSLGLAGETQYF.

This chain uses TRBV4-3 with TRBJ2-3, with TRBD2 matching over 10 bases. J lost 2 bases, V lost 0 bases, and 17 bases had no gene match. The CDR3 spans 21 residues. Germline V gene sequence: CDR1 LGHNA, CDR2 YSLEER. As DNA, the CDR3 is TGCGCCAGCAGCCAAGACCTCGAAAGGGGGCTAGCGGGGGCCTACACAGATACGCAGTATTTT. Its translation: CASSQDLERGLAGAYTDTQYF.

This sequence joins TRBV2 and TRBJ2-3; 8 bases map to TRBD1. The CDR3 is 15 amino acids. Germline values: CDR1 SNHLY, CDR2 FYNNEI. Unmatched junction bases numbered 10, after V lost 5 bases and J lost 6 bases. This CDR3 is CASSSDRGFRDTQYF. The CDR3 nucleotides are TGTGCCAGCAGTTCCGACAGGGGATTTAGGGATACGCAGTATTTT.

The rearrangement uses TRBV6-5 and TRBJ1-2, with TRBD1 matching 8 bases. CDR1 is MNHEY, CDR2 SVGAGI, per germline. There are 14 residues in the CDR3. J lost 5 bases, V lost 2 bases, and 4 bases had no gene match. CDR3 nucleotide sequence: TGTGCCAGCAGTTACGGGGACAGGCGGTATGGCTACACCTTC. It translates to CASSYGDRRYGYTF.

The chain has TRBV7-8 and TRBJ1-6, with 10 nucleotides matching TRBD1. The length of the CDR3 is 15 residues. Germline CDR1 and CDR2: SGHVS and FQNEAQ. The junction had 7 bases not matched to a gene; V was cut back by 5 bases and J by 9 bases. The CDR3 spells CASSPGQGSASPLHF. The CDR3 DNA reads TGTGCCAGCAGCCCGGGACAGGGGTCGGCTTCACCCCTCCACTTT.

CDR3: CASSEGTAPLLYEQYF. In nucleotides, the CDR3 is TGTGCCAGCAGCGAAGGGACAGCACCACTACTTTACGAGCAGTACTTC. The chain couples TRBV5-6 to TRBJ2-7, with 7 bases matching TRBD1. This CDR3 contains 16 residues. The trim removed 4 bases at V and 4 bases at J, leaving 14 bases unmatched. The germline V gene has CDR1 SGHDT and CDR2 YYEEEE. Full variable domain (rest looked up from reference TRBV5-6 and TRBJ2-7): DAGVTQSPTHLIKTRGQQVTLRCSPKSGHDTVSWYQQALGQGPQFIFQYYEEEERQRGNFPDRFSGHQFPNYSSELNVNALLLGDSALYLCASSEGTAPLLYEQYFGPGTRLTVT.

The chain combines TRBV7-9 with TRBJ1-5; 8 nucleotides line up with TRBD1. Germline V gives CDR1 SEHNR, CDR2 FQNEAQ (reference sequence). Trimming took 3 bases from V and 6 from J; bases not matched to a gene: 7. This CDR3 is 15 amino acids long. The CDR3 spells CASSLSQGESQPQHF. The CDR3 coding sequence is TGTGCCAGCAGCTTGTCACAGGGGGAGAGTCAGCCCCAGCATTTT.

The chain combines TRBV11-1 with TRBJ1-5; D perhaps matches TRBD1 (6 bases). Germline CDR1 and CDR2: SGHAT and FQDESV (reference sequence). The length of the CDR3 is 15 residues. V lost 2 bases to trimming and J lost 3 bases, with 11 bases between them. This CDR3 is CASSLQGLTNQPQHF. As DNA, the CDR3 is TGTGCCAGCAGCTTACAGGGGCTCACCAATCAGCCCCAGCATTTT. Variable domain in full (rest from reference TRBV11-1 and TRBJ1-5): EAEVAQSPRYKITEKSQAVAFWCDPISGHATLYWYRQILGQGPELLVQFQDESVVDDSQLPKDRFSAERLKGVDSTLKIQPAELGDSAMYLCASSLQGLTNQPQHFGDGTRLSIL.

This sequence joins TRBV7-9 and TRBJ1-2; D gene ambiguous. The CDR3 is 15 amino acids. The germline V gene encodes CDR1 SEHNR and CDR2 FQNEAQ (reference sequence). V gave up 1 base and J gave up 4 bases, with 13 bases separating them. CDR3 amino acids: CASSLVVREAYGYTF. CDR3 DNA: TGTGCCAGCAGCTTAGTTGTTCGGGAAGCCTATGGCTACACCTTC.

The genes are TRBV18 and TRBJ2-4; D is perhaps TRBD1 (6 bases). Germline lookup yields CDR1 KGHSH and CDR2 LQKENI. Deletions cut 2 bases from V and 3 bases from J, with 17 bases between. The CDR3 extends over 17 amino acids. CDR3 sequence (DNA): TGTGCCAGCTCACCATTGCTTGGCAGGGGAGACAAAAACATTCAGTACTTC. It yields the protein CASSPLLGRGDKNIQYF. The full variable domain, its missing parts supplied by reference TRBV18 and TRBJ2-4, is NAGVMQNPRHLVRRRGQEARLRCSPMKGHSHVYWYRQLPEEGLKFMVYLQKENIIDESGMPKERFSAEFPKEGPSILRIQQVVRGDSAAYFCASSPLLGRGDKNIQYFGAGTRLSVL.

The gene calls are TRBV7-6 and TRBJ2-1, with 14 bases aligning to TRBD2. The CDR3 runs to 15 residues. Trimming removed 0 bases from V and 10 bases from J; junction bases left unmatched: 2. From germline, CDR1 is SGHVS and CDR2 FNYEAQ. CDR3 in DNA: TGTGCCAGCAGCTTAGCTGGGACTAGCGGGGGAGAGCAGTTCTTC. It specifies CASSLAGTSGGEQFF.

The chain combines TRBV7-9 with TRBJ2-1; no definite D call. Trimming cost V 1 base and J 7 bases, with 11 bases left between them. The length of the CDR3 is 14 residues. Germline CDR1 reads SEHNR; CDR2 reads FQNEAQ (reference sequence). This CDR3 reads CASSLEQIGNEQFF. The CDR3 bases are TGTGCCAGCAGCTTAGAACAGATAGGAAATGAGCAGTTCTTC. Combining the CDR3 with reference TRBV7-9 and TRBJ2-1 gives the whole variable domain DTGVSQNPRHKITKRGQNVTFRCDPISEHNRLYWYRQTLGQGPEFLTYFQNEAQLEKSRLLSDRFSAERPKGSFSTLEIQRTEQGDSAMYLCASSLEQIGNEQFFGPGTRLTVL.

J is TRBJ2-5 and V is TRBV7-9; weak D call: TRBD2 (5 bases). The germline V gene has CDR1 SEHNR and CDR2 FQNEAQ (reference sequence). Trimming took off 5 bases at V and 1 base at J, with 11 bases between the two ends. The CDR3 has 14 amino acids. The CDR3 DNA is TGTGCCAGCAGCCTAATCGGGGTCCAAGAGACCCAGTACTTC. Translating gives CASSLIGVQETQYF.

This clone came up a few times. The chain recombines TRBV21-1 with TRBJ2-7; TRBD1 is taken as the D call from the table, unchecked against the DNA. TRBV21-1 is a pseudogene locus. The CDR3 totals 11 residues. The CDR3 region is CASSWPYEQYF. The CDR3 coding sequence is TGTGCCAGCAGCTGGCCCTACGAGCAGTACTTC.

The V call is TRBV29-1, the J call TRBJ2-1; TRBD2 aligns across 8 bases. Germline trimming cut 2 bases from V and 8 bases from J; bases unmatched to any gene: 8. This CDR3 has 14 amino acids. Germline CDR1 is SQVTM and CDR2 is ANQGSEA. In DNA form, the CDR3 reads TGCAGCGTTGAACGGGGGGGGCGTGGGGATGAGCAGTTCTTC. Translating gives CSVERGGRGDEQFF.

This chain links TRBV7-9 with TRBJ2-5, with TRBD1 matching 9 bases. The J call is in doubt because the DNA end fits TRBJ2-7 better. In germline, CDR1 is SEHNR, CDR2 FQNEAQ (reference sequence). The CDR3 loop spans 15 amino acids. The CDR3 sequence is CASSLEDRGNYEQYF. The CDR3 coding sequence is TGTGCCAGCAGCTTAGAGGACAGGGGCAACTACGAGCAGTACTTC.

The chain carries TRBV5-6 and TRBJ1-2, with no clear D. Trimming shortened V by 0 bases and J by 3 bases, and 9 bases separated the two germline ends. The CDR3 totals 14 residues. Looked up from germline, CDR1 is SGHDT and CDR2 is YYEEEE. CDR3 sequence reads: CASSLVQNHYGYTF. The CDR3 DNA reads as TGTGCCAGCAGCTTGGTTCAGAATCACTATGGCTACACCTTC.

The chain combines TRBV19 with TRBJ1-2; possibly TRBD1 for D (5 bases). The germline CDR1 and CDR2 sequences are LNHDA and SQIVND (reference sequence). CDR3 length: 13 amino acids. V shed 4 bases and J shed 5 bases, with 11 bases lying between them. CDR3: CASSTREGYGYTF. Written as DNA, the CDR3 is TGTGCCAGTAGTACCAGGGAGGGGTATGGCTACACCTTC.

V usage is TRBV30 and J usage is TRBJ1-5, with TRBD1 matching 7 bases. Germline lookup yields CDR1 GTSNPN and CDR2 SVGIG (reference sequence). The length of the CDR3 is 14 residues. The trim removed 1 base at V and 6 bases at J, leaving 6 bases unmatched. The CDR3, as DNA: TGTGCCTGGAGTGACGACAGGGTAGGTCAGCCCCAGCATTTT. Translated: CAWSDDRVGQPQHF.